Listed below are T cell receptor beta chains from one sample, sequenced in a study of CD8+ T cells in alopecia areata. TCRdb's table, derived via immunoSEQ multiplex PCR, lists solely in-frame clones and lacks some. The profile shows 7,000 to 9,500 clones, about three fifths of them singletons. The source material was skin, sampled at week 0. These receptors were obtained from a human donor with alopecia areata. The CDR3 runs from the conserved cysteine through the conserved F or W. Each record gives: clone size, D gene, V gene, J gene, CDR3 protein, CDR3 DNA. D genes are given only for firm matches. Clone size is stated in some rows and not others, as once, few, many or a class when expanded.

NA,TRBD2,TRBV4-2,TRBJ2-5,CASTLSSGLAEETQYF,TGTGCCAGCACCCTATCAAGCGGACTAGCGGAAGAGACCCAGTACTTC
NA,NA,TRBV30,TRBJ1-3,CAWSVNSGNTIYF,TGTGCCTGGAGTGTCAACTCTGGAAACACCATATATTTT
NA,NA,TRBV27,TRBJ1-1,CASRRGGSNTEAFF,TGTGCCAGCAGAAGGGGGGGATCGAACACTGAAGCTTTCTTT
NA,NA,TRBV2,TRBJ1-1,CASSVSGETEAFF,TGTGCCAGCAGTGTGAGCGGGGAAACTGAAGCTTTCTTT
NA,NA,TRBV19,TRBJ2-7,CASSVGHSLVTGEQYF,TGTGCCAGTAGTGTCGGGCATTCCTTAGTCACCGGCGAGCAGTACTTC
few,NA,TRBV6-5,TRBJ2-7,CASSYHRDTYEQYF,TGTGCCAGCAGTTACCACCGGGACACCTACGAGCAGTACTTC
few,NA,TRBV13,TRBJ2-3,CASSLEVQPGTQYF,TGTGCCAGCAGCTTAGAAGTCCAACCGGGTACGCAGTATTTT
once,NA,TRBV5-1,TRBJ2-3,CASSFVRDTQYF,TGCGCCAGCAGCTTCGTCAGGGATACGCAGTATTTT
few,TRBD2,TRBV11-2,TRBJ2-1,CASSPPGTSGSLKQFF,TGTGCCAGCAGCCCGCCCGGGACTAGCGGGAGTCTGAAGCAGTTCTTC
NA,TRBD2,TRBV11-2,TRBJ2-1,CASSLEVGGSPRNEQFF,TGTGCCAGCAGCTTAGAAGTTGGCGGGAGTCCTCGCAATGAGCAGTTCTTC
NA,NA,TRBV27,TRBJ2-7,CASSMTFLSYEQYF,TGTGCCAGCAGTATGACATTTCTTTCCTACGAGCAGTACTTC
NA,NA,TRBV2,TRBJ2-7,CASREWGYYEQYF,TGTGCCAGCAGAGAATGGGGGTACTACGAGCAGTACTTC
NA,NA,TRBV4-1,TRBJ1-4,CASSRGSGATNEKLVF,TGCGCCAGCAGCCGAGGTTCCGGGGCAACTAATGAAAAACTGGTTTTT